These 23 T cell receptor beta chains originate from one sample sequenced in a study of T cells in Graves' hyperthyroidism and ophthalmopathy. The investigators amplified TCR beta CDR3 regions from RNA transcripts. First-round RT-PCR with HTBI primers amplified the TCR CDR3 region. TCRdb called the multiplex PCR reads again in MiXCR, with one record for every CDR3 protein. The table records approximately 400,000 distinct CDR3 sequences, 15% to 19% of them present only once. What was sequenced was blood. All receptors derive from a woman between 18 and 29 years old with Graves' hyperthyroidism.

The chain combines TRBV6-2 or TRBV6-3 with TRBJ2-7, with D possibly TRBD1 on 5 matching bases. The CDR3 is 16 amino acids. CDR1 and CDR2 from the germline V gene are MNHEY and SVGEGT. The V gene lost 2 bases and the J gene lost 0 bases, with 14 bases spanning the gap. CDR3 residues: CASSYEPQGGSYEQYF. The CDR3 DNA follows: TGTGCCAGCAGTTACGAGCCCCAGGGCGGCTCCTACGAGCAGTACTTC.

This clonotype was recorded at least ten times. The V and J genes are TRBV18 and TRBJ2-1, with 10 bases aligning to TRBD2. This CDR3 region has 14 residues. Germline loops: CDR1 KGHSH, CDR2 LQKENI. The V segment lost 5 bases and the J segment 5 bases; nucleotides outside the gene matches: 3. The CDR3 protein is CASSGGLANNEQFF. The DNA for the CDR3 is TGTGCCAGCTCAGGGGGACTAGCGAACAATGAGCAGTTCTTC.

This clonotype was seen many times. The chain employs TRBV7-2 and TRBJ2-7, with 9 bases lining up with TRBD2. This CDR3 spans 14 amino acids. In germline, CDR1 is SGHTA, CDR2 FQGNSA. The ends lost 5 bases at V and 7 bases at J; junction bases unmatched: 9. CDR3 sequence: CASSPGLAPREQYF. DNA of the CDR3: TGTGCCAGCAGCCCGGGACTAGCCCCACGGGAGCAGTACTTC. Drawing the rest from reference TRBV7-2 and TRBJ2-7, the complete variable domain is GAGVSQSPSNKVTEKGKDVELRCDPISGHTALYWYRQSLGQGLEFLIYFQGNSAPDKSGLPSDRFSAERTGGSVSTLTIQRTQQEDSAVYLCASSPGLAPREQYFGPGTRLTVT.

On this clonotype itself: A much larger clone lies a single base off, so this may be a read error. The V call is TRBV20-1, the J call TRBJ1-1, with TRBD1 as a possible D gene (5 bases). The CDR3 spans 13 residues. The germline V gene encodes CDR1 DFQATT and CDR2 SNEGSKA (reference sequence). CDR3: CSVRDGGSTGAFF. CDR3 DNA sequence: TGCAGTGTTAGGGACGGAGGATCCACTGGAGCTTTCTTT.

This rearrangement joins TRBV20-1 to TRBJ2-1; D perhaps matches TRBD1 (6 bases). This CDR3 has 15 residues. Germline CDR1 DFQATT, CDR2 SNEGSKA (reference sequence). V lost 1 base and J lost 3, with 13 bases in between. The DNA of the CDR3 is TGCAGTGCTAGAGGGTGGGGCAGGGGCTACAATGAGCAGTTCTTC. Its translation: CSARGWGRGYNEQFF.

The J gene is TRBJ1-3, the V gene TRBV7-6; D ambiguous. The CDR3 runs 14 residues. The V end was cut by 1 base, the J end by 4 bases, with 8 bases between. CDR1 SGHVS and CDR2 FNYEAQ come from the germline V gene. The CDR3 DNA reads TGTGCCAGCAGCTTAGTAGGGCGAGGAAACACCATATATTTT. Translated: CASSLVGRGNTIYF.

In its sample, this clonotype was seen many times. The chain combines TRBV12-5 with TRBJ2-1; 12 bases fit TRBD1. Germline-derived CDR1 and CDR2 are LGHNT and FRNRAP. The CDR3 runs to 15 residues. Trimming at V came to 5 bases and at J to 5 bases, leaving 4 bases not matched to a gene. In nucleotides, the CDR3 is TGTGCTAGTGGTCCGGGACAGGGGGCCAACAATGAGCAGTTCTTC. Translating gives CASGPGQGANNEQFF.

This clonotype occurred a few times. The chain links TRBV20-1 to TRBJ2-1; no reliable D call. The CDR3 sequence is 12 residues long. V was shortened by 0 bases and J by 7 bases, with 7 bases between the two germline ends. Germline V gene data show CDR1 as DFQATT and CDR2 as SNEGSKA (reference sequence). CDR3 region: CSARDPSNEQFF. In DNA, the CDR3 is TGCAGTGCTAGAGACCCCTCTAATGAGCAGTTCTTC.

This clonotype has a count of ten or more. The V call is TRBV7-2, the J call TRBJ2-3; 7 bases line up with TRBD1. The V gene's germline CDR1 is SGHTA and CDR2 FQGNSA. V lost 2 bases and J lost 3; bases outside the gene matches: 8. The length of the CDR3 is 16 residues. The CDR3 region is CASSLNRGRVTDTQYF. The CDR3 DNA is TGTGCCAGCAGCTTAAATAGGGGGCGCGTGACAGATACGCAGTATTTT.

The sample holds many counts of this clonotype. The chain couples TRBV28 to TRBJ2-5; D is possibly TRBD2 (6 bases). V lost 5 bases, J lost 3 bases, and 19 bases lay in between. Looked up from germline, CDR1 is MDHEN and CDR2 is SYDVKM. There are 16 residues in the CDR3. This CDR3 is CASSLRVPGTEETQYF. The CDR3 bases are TGTGCCAGCAGTCTAAGGGTACCCGGGACTGAAGAGACCCAGTACTTC.

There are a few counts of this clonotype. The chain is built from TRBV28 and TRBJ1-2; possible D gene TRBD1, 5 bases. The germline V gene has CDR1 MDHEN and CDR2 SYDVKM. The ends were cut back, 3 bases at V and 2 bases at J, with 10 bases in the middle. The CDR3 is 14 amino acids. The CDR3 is CASSLNRDNYGYTF. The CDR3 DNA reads TGTGCCAGCAGTTTGAACCGGGACAACTATGGCTACACCTTC.

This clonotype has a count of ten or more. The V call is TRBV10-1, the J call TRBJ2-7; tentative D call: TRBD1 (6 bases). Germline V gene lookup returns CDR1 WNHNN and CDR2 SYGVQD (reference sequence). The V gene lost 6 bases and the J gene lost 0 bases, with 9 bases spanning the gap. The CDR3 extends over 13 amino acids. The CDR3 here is CASRRDNSYEQYF. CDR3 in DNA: TGCGCCAGCAGGAGGGACAACTCCTACGAGCAGTACTTC.

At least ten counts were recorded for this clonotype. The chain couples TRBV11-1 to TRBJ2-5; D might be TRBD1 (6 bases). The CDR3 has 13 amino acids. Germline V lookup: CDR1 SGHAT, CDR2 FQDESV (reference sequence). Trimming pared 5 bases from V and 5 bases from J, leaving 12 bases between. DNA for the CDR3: TGTGCCAGCAGCATAGGGGGACCGGAGACCCAGTACTTC. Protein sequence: CASSIGGPETQYF.

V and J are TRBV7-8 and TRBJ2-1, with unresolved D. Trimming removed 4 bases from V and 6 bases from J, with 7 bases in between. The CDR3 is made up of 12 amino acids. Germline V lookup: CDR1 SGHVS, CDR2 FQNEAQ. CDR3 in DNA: TGTGCCAGCAGCTCGTTTGGCAATGAGCAGTTCTTC. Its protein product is CASSSFGNEQFF.

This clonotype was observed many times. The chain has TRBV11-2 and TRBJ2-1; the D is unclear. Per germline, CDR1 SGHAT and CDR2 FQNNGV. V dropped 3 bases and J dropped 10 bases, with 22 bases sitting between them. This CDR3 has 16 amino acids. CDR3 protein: CASSLVALDRFSEQFF. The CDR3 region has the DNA TGTGCCAGCAGCTTGGTGGCCTTGGACCGTTTCTCAGAGCAGTTCTTC.

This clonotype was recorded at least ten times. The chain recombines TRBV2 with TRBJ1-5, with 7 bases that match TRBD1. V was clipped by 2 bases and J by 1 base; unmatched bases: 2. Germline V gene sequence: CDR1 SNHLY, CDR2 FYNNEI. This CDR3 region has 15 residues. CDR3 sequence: CASSERGQSNQPQHF. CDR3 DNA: TGTGCCAGCAGTGAAAGGGGGCAGAGCAATCAGCCCCAGCATTTT.

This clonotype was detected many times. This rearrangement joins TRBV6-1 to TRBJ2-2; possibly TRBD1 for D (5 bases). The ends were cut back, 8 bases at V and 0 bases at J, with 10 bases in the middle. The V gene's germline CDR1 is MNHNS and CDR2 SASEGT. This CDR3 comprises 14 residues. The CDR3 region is CASLKGTNTGELFF. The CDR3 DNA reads TGTGCCAGCCTGAAGGGGACGAACACCGGGGAGCTGTTTTTT.

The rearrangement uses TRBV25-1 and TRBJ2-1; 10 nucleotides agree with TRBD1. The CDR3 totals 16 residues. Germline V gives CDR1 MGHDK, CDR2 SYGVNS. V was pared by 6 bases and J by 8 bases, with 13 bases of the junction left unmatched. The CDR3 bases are TGTGCCAGCAGGCCGCTTCGGACAGGGGGGATCGATGAGCAGTTCTTC. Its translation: CASRPLRTGGIDEQFF.

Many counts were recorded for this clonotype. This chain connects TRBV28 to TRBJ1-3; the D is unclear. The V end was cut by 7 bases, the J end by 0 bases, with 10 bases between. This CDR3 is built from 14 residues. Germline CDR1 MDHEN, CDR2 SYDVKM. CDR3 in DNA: TGTGCCAGCACGACGCGGAGCTCTGGAAACACCATATATTTT. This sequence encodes CASTTRSSGNTIYF.

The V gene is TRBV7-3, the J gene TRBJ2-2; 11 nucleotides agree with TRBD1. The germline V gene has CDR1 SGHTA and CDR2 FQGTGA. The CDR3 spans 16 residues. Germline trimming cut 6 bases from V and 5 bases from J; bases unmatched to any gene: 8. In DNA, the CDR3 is TGTGCCAGCAGGCGGACAGGGGGCGTAGAGACCGGGGAGCTGTTTTTT. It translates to CASRRTGGVETGELFF.

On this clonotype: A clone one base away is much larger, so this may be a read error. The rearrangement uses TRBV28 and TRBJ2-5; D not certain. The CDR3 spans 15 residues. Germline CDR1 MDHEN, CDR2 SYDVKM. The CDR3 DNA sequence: TGTGCCAGCAGTCCCATGTGGCAGTCCCAAGAGGCCCAGTACTTC. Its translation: CASSPMWQSQEAQYF.

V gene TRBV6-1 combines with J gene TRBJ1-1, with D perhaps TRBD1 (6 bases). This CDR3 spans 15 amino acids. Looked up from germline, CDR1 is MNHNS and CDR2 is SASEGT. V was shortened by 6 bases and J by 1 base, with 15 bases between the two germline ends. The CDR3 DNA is TGTGCCAGCAGCCTACTGGGGACACGGAACACTGAAGCTTTCTTT. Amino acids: CASSLLGTRNTEAFF.

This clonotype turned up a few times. CDR3 DNA: TGTGCCAGCAGCTTAGCCGGGGTGCAGTTCTTC. Amino acid sequence: CASSLAGVQFF. The rearrangement uses TRBV7-9 and TRBJ2-1, with a tentative D call TRBD2 (5 bases). Germline V gene sequence: CDR1 SEHNR, CDR2 FQNEAQ (reference sequence). Trimming took off 0 bases at V and 12 bases at J, with 6 bases between the two ends. CDR3 size: 11 residues.